This T cell receptor (beta chain) was captured by sequencing in a study of shared clonotypes between healthy human individuals. Background on the study: Three CD4 naive, three CD4 memory, two CD8 naive and one CD8 memory plate were used per donor.

Naive CD8 cells were CD45RO-negative, positively selected for CCR7, excluding terminally differentiated effector memory CD45RA+ cells. At a deep level, the assay was run. An even split of each subset's genomic DNA across several immunoSEQ plates was performed. Produced via immunoSEQ multiplex PCR; TCRdb's table is partial and in-frame only. The profile covers around 600,000 clones, with 98% appearing a single time and 0.3% taken by the ten largest. The CDR3 is made up of 17 amino acids. Material: naive CD8+ T cells sorted from blood. The chain couples TRBV21-1 to TRBJ2-1; the listed D gene, TRBD2, was not tested against the DNA. TRBV21-1 is described as a pseudogene. This TCR came from a man younger than 40 in good health. The CDR3: CASSKGPGLAGYNEQFF. CDR3 sequence (DNA): TGTGCCAGCAGCAAAGGTCCGGGACTAGCGGGGTACAATGAGCAGTTCTTC.